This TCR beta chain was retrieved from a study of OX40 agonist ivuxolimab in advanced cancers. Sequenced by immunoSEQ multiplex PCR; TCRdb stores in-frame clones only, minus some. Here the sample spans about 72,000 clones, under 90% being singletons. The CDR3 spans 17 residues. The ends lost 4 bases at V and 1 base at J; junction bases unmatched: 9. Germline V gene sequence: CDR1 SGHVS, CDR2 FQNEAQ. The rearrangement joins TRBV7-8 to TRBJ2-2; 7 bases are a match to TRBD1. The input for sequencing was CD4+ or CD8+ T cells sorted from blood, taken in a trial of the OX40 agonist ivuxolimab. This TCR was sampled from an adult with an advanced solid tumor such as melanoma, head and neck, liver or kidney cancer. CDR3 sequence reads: CASSSNPTGRNTGELFF. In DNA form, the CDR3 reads TGTGCCAGCAGCTCAAACCCGACAGGGCGGAACACCGGGGAGCTGTTTTTT.